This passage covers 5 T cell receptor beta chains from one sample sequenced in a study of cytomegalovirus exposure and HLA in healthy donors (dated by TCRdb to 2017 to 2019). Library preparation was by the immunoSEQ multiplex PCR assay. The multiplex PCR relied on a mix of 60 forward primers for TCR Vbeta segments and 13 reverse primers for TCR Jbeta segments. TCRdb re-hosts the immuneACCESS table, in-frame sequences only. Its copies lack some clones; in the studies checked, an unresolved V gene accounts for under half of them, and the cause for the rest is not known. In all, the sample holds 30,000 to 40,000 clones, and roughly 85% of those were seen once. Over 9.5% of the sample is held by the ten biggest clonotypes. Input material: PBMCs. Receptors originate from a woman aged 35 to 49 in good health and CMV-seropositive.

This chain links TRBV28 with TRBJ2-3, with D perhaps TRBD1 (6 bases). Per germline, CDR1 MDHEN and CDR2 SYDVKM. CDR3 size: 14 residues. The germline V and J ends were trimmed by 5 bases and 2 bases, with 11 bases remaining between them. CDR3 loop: CASSTTGTTDTQYF. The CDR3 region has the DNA TGTGCCAGCAGTACGACAGGTACCACAGATACGCAGTATTTT.

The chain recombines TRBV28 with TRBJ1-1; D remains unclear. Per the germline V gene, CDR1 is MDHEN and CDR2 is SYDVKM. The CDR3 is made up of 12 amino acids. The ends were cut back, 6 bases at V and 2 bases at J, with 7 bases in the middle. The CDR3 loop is CASSGPNTEAFF. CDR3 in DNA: TGTGCCAGCAGCGGTCCAAACACTGAAGCTTTCTTT.

CDR3 in amino acids: CASSAAEGHEQYF. Written as DNA, the CDR3 is TGTGCCAGCAGCGCAGCGGAGGGCCACGAGCAGTACTTC. The rearrangement links TRBV7-9 to TRBJ2-5, with D possibly matching TRBD2 (6 bases). The J call is in doubt because the DNA end fits TRBJ2-7 better. The CDR3 totals 13 residues. Looked up from germline, CDR1 is SEHNR and CDR2 is FQNEAQ (reference sequence).

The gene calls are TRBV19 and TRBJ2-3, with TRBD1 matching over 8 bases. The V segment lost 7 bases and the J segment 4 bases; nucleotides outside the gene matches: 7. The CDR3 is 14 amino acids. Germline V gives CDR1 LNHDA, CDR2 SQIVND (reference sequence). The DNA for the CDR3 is TGTGCCAGTACCATATCAGGGGGCGCAGATACGCAGTATTTT. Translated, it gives CASTISGGADTQYF. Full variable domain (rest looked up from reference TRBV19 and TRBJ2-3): DGGITQSPKYLFRKEGQNVTLSCEQNLNHDAMYWYRQDPGQGLRLIYYSQIVNDFQKGDIAEGYSVSREKKESFPLTVTSAQKNPTAFYLCASTISGGADTQYFGPGTRLTVL.

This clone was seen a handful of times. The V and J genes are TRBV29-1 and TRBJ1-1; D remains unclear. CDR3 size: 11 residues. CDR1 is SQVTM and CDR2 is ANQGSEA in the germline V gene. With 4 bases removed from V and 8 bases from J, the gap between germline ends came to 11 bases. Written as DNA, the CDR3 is TGCAGCGTTGGAGAGGCGGCCGAAGCTTTCTTT. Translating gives CSVGEAAEAFF.